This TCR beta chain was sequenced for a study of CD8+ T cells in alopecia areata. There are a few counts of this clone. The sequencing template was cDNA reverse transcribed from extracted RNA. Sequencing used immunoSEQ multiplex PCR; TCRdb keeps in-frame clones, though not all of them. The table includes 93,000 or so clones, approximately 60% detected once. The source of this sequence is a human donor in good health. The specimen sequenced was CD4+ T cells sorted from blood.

The DNA of the CDR3 is TGCGCCAGCAGGGGGTTCGGGGTATACAATGAGCAGTTCTTC. Residues: CASRGFGVYNEQFF. This chain uses TRBV23-1 with TRBJ2-1; possibly TRBD2 for D (5 bases). TRBV23-1 is reported as an ORF; its role is uncertain. The CDR3 consists of 14 residues. V was pared by 6 bases and J by 4 bases, with 13 bases between.